The rows below give T cell receptor beta chains drawn from one sample of a study of T cells in Graves' hyperthyroidism and ophthalmopathy. In TCRdb, the multiplex PCR reads were re-called with MiXCR into one record per CDR3 protein. The sample lists hundreds of thousands of distinct CDR3 sequences; 25% were seen once. The material sequenced was blood. Receptors were obtained from a man aged 50 to 59 with Graves' hyperthyroidism. The CDR3 runs from the conserved cysteine through the conserved F or W.

V gene	CDR3 protein
TRBV7-9	CASGPSGGLPYEQYF
TRBV7-9	CASSSPGLGDHEQYF
TRBV25-1	CASSPMDRSYEQYF
TRBV7-2	CASSQESWGNTDTQYF
TRBV7-3	CASSPSGEHYEQYF
TRBV5-1	CASSLGLAGGESSYNEQFF
TRBV6-1	CASSSDSGYEQYF
TRBV14	CASSQRGTGRPETQYF
TRBV5-1	CASSLDKAGGGYEQFF
TRBV11-2	CASSNEGARGYTF
TRBV12-3/TRBV12-4	CASKGDRGETQYF
TRBV6-5	CASSWGTNSYEQYF
TRBV15	CATSPVGNTEAFF
TRBV15	CATSPSQAGVGTDTQYF
TRBV7-6	CASSLARWTIQETQYF
TRBV3-1	CASSPLRDSYGYTF
TRBV14	CASSHGLEQPQHF
TRBV24-1	CATSDTPTGDEQFF
TRBV11-2	CASKRETSGYEQYF